This TCR beta chain was captured by sequencing in a study of T cell responses to AZD1222 COVID-19 vaccine. The germline CDR1 and CDR2 sequences are SNHLY and FYNNEI. The CDR3 consists of 15 residues. Trimming removed 5 bases at V and 0 bases at J, with 11 bases between. In the case of this clone: What it recognizes is unknown.

Using immunoSEQ multiplex PCR, the repertoire was profiled, and TCRdb retains in-frame clones only, with some absent. In the table there are 85,000 to 110,000 clones, 90% of which are singletons. Study observations and caveats: Unmutated regions of variants are reportedly targeted by nearly half of spike-specific TCRs. Repertoires were obtained solely post-peak T cell response. Along spike, vaccine-associated CD4 TCRs were found throughout, with dominance at 160-218 and 743-854. Clonal diversity was possibly underestimated; the donors were predominantly white British and more often female.

This receptor was obtained from an adult in good health. The chain links TRBV2 to TRBJ2-4; D unclear. This specimen was peripheral blood, taken on day 0 of AZD1222 vaccination. Here the CDR3 DNA reads TGTGCCAGCAGTCTAAGATTCCTAGCCAAAAACATTCAGTACTTC. This sequence encodes CASSLRFLAKNIQYF.